A selection of T cell receptor beta chains follows, all from one sample in a study of cytotoxic CD8 clonotypes in ibrutinib-treated CLL. Libraries were prepared by immunoSEQ multiplex PCR; TCRdb keeps only in-frame clonotypes and omits some of them. The sample has 58,000 or so clones, 57% seen once; the top ten hold over 12%. The sample in question was PBMCs, obtained after 12 months of ibrutinib treatment. These receptor sequences come from a human donor with chronic lymphocytic leukemia. Both conserved end residues are part of each CDR3. The D gene is left open where the match is weak. A row's size may be missing; if present it is once, few, many or a size class.

>NA|TRBV19|TRBJ1-3|NA
TGTGCCAGTAGTCCTAAAGTGACCGTGTCTGGAAACACCATATATTTT
CASSPKVTVSGNTIYF
>NA|TRBV6-5|TRBJ2-3|few
TGTGCCAGCGGATCTAGCCCTCTTTACACGCAGTATTTT
CASGSSPLYTQYF
>TRBD1|TRBV15|TRBJ1-1|NA
TGTGCCACCAGCAAGGGGACAGGGTTGGGGAACACTGAAGCTTTCTTT
CATSKGTGLGNTEAFF
>NA|TRBV6-5|TRBJ2-3|NA
TGTGCCAGCAGATCTATACAGGGAGGAGATACGCAGTATTTT
CASRSIQGGDTQYF
>NA|TRBV7-2|TRBJ2-5|once
TGTGCCAGCAGTTTCACTCCAGACGGAAAAGAGACCCAGTACTTC
CASSFTPDGKETQYF
>TRBD2|TRBV2|TRBJ2-1|few
TGTGCCAGCAGGCAGCGGGAGGGGGACAATGAGCAGTTCTTC
CASRQREGDNEQFF
>NA|TRBV10-3|TRBJ2-7|NA
TGTGCCATCAGTGCAAGCTACGAGCAGTACTTC
CAISASYEQYF
>NA|TRBV19|TRBJ2-3|many
TGTGCCAGTATCGGAAGGAGCACAGATACGCAGTATTTT
CASIGRSTDTQYF
>NA|TRBV7-8|TRBJ2-7|NA
TGTGCCAGCAGCTTAGCGAGTTTCGCTAGCTGGGGCGAGCAGTACTTC
CASSLASFASWGEQYF
>NA|TRBV28|TRBJ2-7|NA
TGTGCCAGCAGTTTCTTGTACGAGCAGTACTTC
CASSFLYEQYF
>TRBD2|TRBV4-1|TRBJ2-5|NA
TGCGCCAGCAGCCCGTGGGCGGGGGGCCAAGAGACCCAGTACTTC
CASSPWAGGQETQYF
>NA|TRBV5-4|TRBJ2-1|few
TGTGCCAGCAGCTTGGCGACCCGCCAACTGCAGCAGTTCTTC
CASSLATRQLQQFF
>NA|TRBV28|TRBJ1-2|NA
TGTGCCAGCAGTTTATATGGGGGTGGCTACACCTTC
CASSLYGGGYTF
>NA|TRBV18|TRBJ2-5|NA
TGTGCCAGCTCATCCAAGGGGGAGACCCAGTACTTC
CASSSKGETQYF